This T cell receptor (beta chain) was found in a study of naive and memory T cell subsets. For this clonotype: Its antigen is unknown.

The V and J ends lost 5 bases and 4 bases respectively, with 14 bases between them. CDR1 SEHNR and CDR2 FQNEAQ come from the germline V gene (reference sequence). CDR3 size: 14 residues. An equimolar mix of two oligonucleotides served as the beta constant-region primer for TRBC1 and TRBC2. One entry per CDR3 protein, called by TCRdb with MiXCR from the UMI-ligation and nested PCR reads. This sample has some 150,000 distinct CDR3 sequences, with over 15% found just once. Notes on the study in general: Over 85% of naive TCR sequences appeared only once, unlike memory subsets.

Cells stained for CD3, CD4, CD8, CD45RA and CD27 were sorted into four subsets. The chain recombines TRBV7-9 with TRBJ2-5, with D possibly matching TRBD1 (5 bases). The specimen was naive CD4+ T cells from blood. The origin of this receptor is a human donor in good health. CDR3 bases: TGTGCCAGCAGCCCACGGCCTGGGGCAGAGACCCAGTACTTC. Its protein product is CASSPRPGAETQYF.